The 21 T cell receptor beta chains listed next were all sequenced from one sample in a study of CD8 T cells in ankylosing spondylitis. One entry per CDR3 protein results from TCRdb running MiXCR on the 5' RACE reads. The sample lists roughly 160,000 distinct CDR3 sequences, approximately 9% occurring once. What was sequenced was blood, either unsorted or a sorted T cell fraction (not recorded which). The receptors stem from a female donor with ankylosing spondylitis or in good health (not recorded which).

The V gene is TRBV30, the J gene TRBJ2-3; D gene ambiguous. The CDR3 is made up of 13 amino acids. V was pared by 2 bases and J by 3 bases, with 9 bases between. Germline V gives CDR1 GTSNPN, CDR2 SVGIG (reference sequence). CDR3 amino acids: CAWSLSVTDTQYF. DNA for the CDR3: TGTGCCTGGAGTTTAAGCGTGACAGATACGCAGTATTTT.

This clonotype was counted at least ten times. This chain uses TRBV7-6 with TRBJ1-4; D is unresolved. There are 11 residues in the CDR3. Trimming removed 5 bases at V and 8 bases at J, with 6 bases between. Germline V CDR1 and CDR2: SGHVS, FNYEAQ. The CDR3 nucleotides are TGTGCCAGCAGCCCCGGCGAAAAACTGTTTTTT. Protein product: CASSPGEKLFF. Filled out from reference TRBV7-6 and TRBJ1-4, the complete variable domain reads GAGVSQSPRYKVTKRGQDVALRCDPISGHVSLYWYRQALGQGPEFLTYFNYEAQQDKSGLPNDRFSAERPEGSISTLTIQRTEQRDSAMYRCASSPGEKLFFGSGTQLSVL.

Only a few counts were recorded for this clonotype. The gene calls are TRBV27 and TRBJ2-3, with D perhaps matching TRBD2 (6 bases). The V gene's germline CDR1 is MNHEY and CDR2 SMNVEV (reference sequence). Trimming shortened V by 6 bases and J by 1 base, and 8 bases separated the two germline ends. The CDR3 contains 13 residues. The CDR3 spells CASSWGGTDTQYF. The CDR3 DNA follows: TGTGCCAGCAGCTGGGGGGGCACAGATACGCAGTATTTT.

This clonotype was observed a few times. The chain joins TRBV7-9 to TRBJ2-7; tentatively, D is TRBD1 (6 bases). The CDR3 runs 11 residues. The V gene lost 5 bases and the J gene lost 4 bases, with 6 bases spanning the gap. The V gene's germline CDR1 is SEHNR and CDR2 FQNEAQ (reference sequence). CDR3 sequence: CASSDRYEQYF. The CDR3, as DNA: TGTGCCAGCAGCGACAGGTACGAGCAGTACTTC.

This chain connects TRBV2 to TRBJ2-1; TRBD2 matches at 11 bases. J was trimmed by 7 bases and V by 4 bases; bases with no gene match: 12. The CDR3 spans 17 residues. CDR1 and CDR2 (germline): SNHLY, FYNNEI. CDR3 amino acids: CASSGSLAGGSGNEQFF. CDR3 DNA: TGTGCCAGCAGTGGTAGCCTAGCGGGGGGTTCAGGGAATGAGCAGTTCTTC.

The rearrangement links TRBV11-1 to TRBJ1-1; D call uncertain. Germline assignment: CDR1 SGHAT and CDR2 FQDESV (reference sequence). The CDR3 is 14 amino acids. Trimming removed 5 bases at V and 0 bases at J, with 10 bases between. The CDR3 reads CASSHSAMNTEAFF. In nucleotides, the CDR3 is TGTGCCAGCAGCCACTCTGCGATGAACACTGAAGCTTTCTTT.

This clonotype was recorded a few times. The rearrangement uses TRBV24-1 and TRBJ1-5; maybe TRBD1 (5 bases). Germline V lookup: CDR1 KGHDR, CDR2 SFDVKD. With 9 bases removed from V and 6 bases from J, the gap between germline ends came to 17 bases. The CDR3 contains 14 residues. CDR3 DNA: TGTGCCACCCACAGGCCTATGACCGTTCAGCCCCAGCATTTT. Amino acids: CATHRPMTVQPQHF.

The V call is TRBV7-2, the J call TRBJ2-1, with 7 bases that match TRBD1. CDR1 and CDR2 from the germline V gene are SGHTA and FQGNSA. Trimming at V came to 5 bases and at J to 5 bases, leaving 12 bases not matched to a gene. CDR3 size: 16 residues. The CDR3 region is CASSPVSGDRNNEQFF. Written as DNA, the CDR3 is TGTGCCAGCAGCCCTGTCTCCGGGGACAGAAACAATGAGCAGTTCTTC. The full variable domain, in which reference TRBV7-2 and TRBJ2-1 provide the parts outside the CDR3, is GAGVSQSPSNKVTEKGKDVELRCDPISGHTALYWYRQSLGQGLEFLIYFQGNSAPDKSGLPSDRFSAERTGGSVSTLTIQRTQQEDSAVYLCASSPVSGDRNNEQFFGPGTRLTVL.

V gene TRBV20-1 combines with J gene TRBJ2-3; TRBD2 agrees at 10 bases. CDR1 is DFQATT and CDR2 is SNEGSKA in the germline V gene (reference sequence). V was clipped by 1 base and J by 4 bases; unmatched bases: 5. This CDR3 contains 15 residues. The CDR3 DNA reads as TGCAGTGCTAGAGCTAGCGGGAGTTTGGCAGATACGCAGTATTTT. This translates into CSARASGSLADTQYF.

This clonotype was recorded a few times. The chain uses TRBV5-1 and TRBJ2-5; tentatively, D is TRBD1 (6 bases). Looked up from germline, CDR1 is SGHRS and CDR2 is YFSETQ. This CDR3 spans 14 amino acids. The germline V and J ends were trimmed by 2 bases and 4 bases, with 12 bases remaining between them. The CDR3 spells CASSFVQGGETQYF. The CDR3 bases are TGCGCCAGCAGCTTTGTACAGGGTGGAGAGACCCAGTACTTC. The full variable domain, with the rest looked up from reference TRBV5-1 and TRBJ2-5, is KAGVTQTPRYLIKTRGQQVTLSCSPISGHRSVSWYQQTPGQGLQFLFEYFSETQRNKGNFPGRFSGRQFSNSRSEMNVSTLELGDSALYLCASSFVQGGETQYFGPGTRLLVL.

This clonotype was observed many times. The genes are TRBV20-1 and TRBJ2-1, with TRBD2 matching 7 bases. The CDR3 consists of 14 residues. V was pared by 2 bases and J by 0 bases, with 1 base of the junction left unmatched. The V gene's germline CDR1 is DFQATT and CDR2 SNEGSKA (reference sequence). CDR3 coding DNA: TGCAGTGCTAGACTAGCGGACTCCTACAATGAGCAGTTCTTC. Amino acid sequence: CSARLADSYNEQFF.

V gene TRBV12-3 or TRBV12-4 combines with J gene TRBJ2-1; TRBD2 aligns across 10 bases. This CDR3 contains 14 residues. Trimming at V came to 2 bases and at J to 6 bases, leaving 1 base not matched to a gene. CDR3 in amino acids: CASSLLAGVNEQFF. In nucleotides, the CDR3 is TGTGCCAGCAGTTTACTAGCGGGAGTCAATGAGCAGTTCTTC.

This chain connects TRBV7-8 to TRBJ1-1, with 10 nucleotides matching TRBD1. Germline values: CDR1 SGHVS, CDR2 FQNEAQ. This CDR3 is 16 amino acids long. Trimming took 2 bases from V and 1 from J; bases not matched to a gene: 4. In DNA form, the CDR3 reads TGTGCCAGCAGCTTAAGTGGGACAGGGGAGAACACTGAAGCTTTCTTT. It yields the protein CASSLSGTGENTEAFF.

This clonotype came up a few times. V and J are TRBV19 and TRBJ2-3, with a possible D match to TRBD2 (5 bases). V lost 5 bases to trimming and J lost 6 bases, with 18 bases between them. Germline V gene sequence: CDR1 LNHDA, CDR2 SQIVND (reference sequence). The CDR3 is 15 amino acids. CDR3 in amino acids: CASSHRTRATDTQYF. In nucleotides, the CDR3 is TGTGCCAGTAGTCATCGGACGAGGGCTACGGATACGCAGTATTTT.

This clonotype was observed a handful of times. The chain has TRBV7-9 and TRBJ2-1; D uncertain. The CDR3 spans 15 residues. Trimming removed 2 bases from V and 8 bases from J, with 16 bases in between. Germline V gene data show CDR1 as SEHNR and CDR2 as FQNEAQ (reference sequence). The CDR3: CASSLSRSRSDEQFF. In nucleotides, the CDR3 is TGTGCCAGCAGCTTATCGAGAAGTAGGAGTGATGAGCAGTTCTTC.

This clonotype has more than one count but fewer than ten. The chain joins TRBV5-1 to TRBJ2-2; D remains unclear. Germline CDR1 and CDR2: SGHRS and YFSETQ. The CDR3 spans 12 residues. V lost 5 bases to trimming and J lost 7 bases, with 9 bases between them. The CDR3 reads CASRERGGELFF. CDR3 DNA: TGCGCCAGCAGGGAACGTGGCGGGGAGCTGTTTTTT.

The chain joins TRBV6-2 or TRBV6-3 to TRBJ2-1; D remains ambiguous. The CDR3 has 14 amino acids. Germline CDR1 and CDR2: MNHEY and SVGEGT. With 6 bases removed from V and 4 bases from J, the gap between germline ends came to 13 bases. CDR3 DNA sequence: TGTGCCAGCAGCCCAACGAACTCGTACAATGAGCAGTTCTTC. Its protein is CASSPTNSYNEQFF.

This clonotype was picked up many times. The chain employs TRBV27 and TRBJ1-3; D may be TRBD1 (5 bases). This CDR3 region has 15 residues. Trimming shortened V by 4 bases and J by 0 bases, and 10 bases separated the two germline ends. From germline, CDR1 is MNHEY and CDR2 SMNVEV (reference sequence). The CDR3, as DNA: TGTGCCAGCAGTTCGAGGGGCCACTCTGGAAACACCATATATTTT. It encodes CASSSRGHSGNTIYF.

This clonotype has ten or more counts. Compared with germline, one end of the junction differs, possibly owing to a read error. For the CDR3, the DNA is TGTGCCAGCAGTCTAGCGGGAGGAGGTTACAATGAGCAGTTCTTC. This gives the protein CASSLAGGGYNEQFF. This chain uses TRBV12-3 or TRBV12-4 with TRBJ2-1, with 11 bases aligning to TRBD2. This CDR3 has 15 residues.

The chain links TRBV11-1 to TRBJ2-3; D is perhaps TRBD1 (6 bases). Germline lookup yields CDR1 SGHAT and CDR2 FQDESV (reference sequence). Trimming took off 6 bases at V and 6 bases at J, with 19 bases between the two ends. The CDR3 loop spans 15 amino acids. DNA for the CDR3: TGTGCCAGCAGGGATTCCGGGACATCAGGGGATACGCAGTATTTT. The encoded protein is CASRDSGTSGDTQYF.

This clonotype was found many times. The chain has TRBV6-1 and TRBJ1-2; the match to TRBD1 covers 7 bases. The CDR3 spans 19 residues. Losses at the gene ends were 6 bases for V and 5 bases for J; bases not matched to a gene: 24. Germline V gene data show CDR1 as MNHNS and CDR2 as SASEGT. CDR3 amino acids: CASSPSVRGQTTFWYGYTF. For the CDR3, the DNA is TGTGCCAGCAGCCCCTCGGTTCGGGGACAGACTACGTTTTGGTATGGCTACACCTTC.